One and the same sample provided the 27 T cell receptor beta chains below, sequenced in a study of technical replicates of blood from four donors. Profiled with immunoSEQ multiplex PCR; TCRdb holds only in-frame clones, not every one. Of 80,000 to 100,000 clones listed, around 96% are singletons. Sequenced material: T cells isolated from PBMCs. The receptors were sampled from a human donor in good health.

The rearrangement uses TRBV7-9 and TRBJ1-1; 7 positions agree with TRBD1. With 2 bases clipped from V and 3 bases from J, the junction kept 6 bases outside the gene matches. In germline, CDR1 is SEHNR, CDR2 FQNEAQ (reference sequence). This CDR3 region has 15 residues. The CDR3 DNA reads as TGTGCCAGCAGCTTACGCGGGCAGGGGGACACTGAAGCTTTCTTT. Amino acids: CASSLRGQGDTEAFF.

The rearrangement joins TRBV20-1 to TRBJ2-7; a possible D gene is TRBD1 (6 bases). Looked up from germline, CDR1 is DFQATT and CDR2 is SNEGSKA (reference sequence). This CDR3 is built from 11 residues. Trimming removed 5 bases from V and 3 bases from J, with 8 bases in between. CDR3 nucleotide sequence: TGCAGTGCTTCAGGGGTCTACGAGCAGTACTTC. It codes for CSASGVYEQYF.

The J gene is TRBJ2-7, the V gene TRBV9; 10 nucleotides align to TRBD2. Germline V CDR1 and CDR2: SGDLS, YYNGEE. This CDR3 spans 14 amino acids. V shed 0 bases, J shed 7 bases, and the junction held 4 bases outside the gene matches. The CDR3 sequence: CASSVGLAGVEQYF. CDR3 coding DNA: TGTGCCAGCAGCGTAGGGCTAGCGGGAGTAGAGCAGTACTTC.

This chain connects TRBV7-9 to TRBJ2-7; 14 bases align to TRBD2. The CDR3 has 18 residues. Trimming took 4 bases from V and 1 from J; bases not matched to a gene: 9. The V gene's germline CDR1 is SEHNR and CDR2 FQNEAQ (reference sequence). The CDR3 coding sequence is TGTGCCAGCAGCTCAGGGGGACTAGCGGGAGCAAAGTCCTACGAGCAGTACTTC. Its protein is CASSSGGLAGAKSYEQYF.

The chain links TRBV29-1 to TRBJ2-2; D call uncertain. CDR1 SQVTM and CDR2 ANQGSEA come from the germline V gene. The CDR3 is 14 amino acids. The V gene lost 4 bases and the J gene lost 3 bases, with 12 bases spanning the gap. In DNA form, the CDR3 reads TGCAGCGTTGTATTGGGCACGGACACCGGGGAGCTGTTTTTT. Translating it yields CSVVLGTDTGELFF.

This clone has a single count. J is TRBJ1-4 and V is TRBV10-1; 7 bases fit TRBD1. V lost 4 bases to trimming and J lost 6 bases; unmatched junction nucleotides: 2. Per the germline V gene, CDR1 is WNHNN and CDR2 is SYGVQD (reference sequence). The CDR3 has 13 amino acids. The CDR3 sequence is CASSGGGHEKLFF. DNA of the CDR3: TGCGCCAGCAGTGGAGGGGGCCATGAAAAACTGTTTTTT.

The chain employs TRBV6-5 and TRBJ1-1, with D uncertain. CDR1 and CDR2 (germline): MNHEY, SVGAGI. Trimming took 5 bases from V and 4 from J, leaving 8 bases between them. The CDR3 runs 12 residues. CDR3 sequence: CASSPLATEAFF. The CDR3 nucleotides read TGTGCCAGCAGTCCTTTGGCCACTGAAGCTTTCTTT.

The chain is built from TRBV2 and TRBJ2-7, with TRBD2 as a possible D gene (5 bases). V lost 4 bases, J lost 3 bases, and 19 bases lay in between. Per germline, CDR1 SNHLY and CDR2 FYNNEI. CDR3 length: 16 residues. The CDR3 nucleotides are TGTGCCAGCAGTGTCCAGGCTAGCTCCTCGAGCTACGAGCAGTACTTC. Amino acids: CASSVQASSSSYEQYF.

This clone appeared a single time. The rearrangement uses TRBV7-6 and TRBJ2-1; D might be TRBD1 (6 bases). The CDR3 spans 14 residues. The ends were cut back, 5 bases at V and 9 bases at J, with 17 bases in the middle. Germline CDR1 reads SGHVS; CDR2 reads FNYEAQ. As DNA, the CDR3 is TGTGCCAGCAGCCTTAGACAGGTTCAGAGTGAGCAGTTCTTC. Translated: CASSLRQVQSEQFF.

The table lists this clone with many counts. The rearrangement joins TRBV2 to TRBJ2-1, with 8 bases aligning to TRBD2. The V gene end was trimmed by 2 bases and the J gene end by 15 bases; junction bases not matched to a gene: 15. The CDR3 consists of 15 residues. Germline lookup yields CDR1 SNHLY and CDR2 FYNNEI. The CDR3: CASSERWLAGPSRFF. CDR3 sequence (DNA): TGTGCCAGCAGTGAACGGTGGCTAGCGGGTCCATCCCGGTTCTTC.

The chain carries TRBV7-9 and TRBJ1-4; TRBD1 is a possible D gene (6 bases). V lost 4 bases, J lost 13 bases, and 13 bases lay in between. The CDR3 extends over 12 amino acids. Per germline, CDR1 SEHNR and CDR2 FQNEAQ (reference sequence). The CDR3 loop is CASSSYRDRLFF. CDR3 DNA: TGTGCCAGCAGCTCATACAGGGATAGACTGTTTTTT.

The CDR3: CASSVGGYSGNTIYF. Here the CDR3 DNA reads TGTGCCAGCAGCGTAGGAGGTTACTCTGGAAACACCATATATTTT. J is TRBJ1-3 and V is TRBV9; D gene ambiguous. V lost 0 bases and J lost 0, with 7 bases in between. The CDR3 covers 15 residues. CDR1 is SGDLS, CDR2 YYNGEE, per germline.

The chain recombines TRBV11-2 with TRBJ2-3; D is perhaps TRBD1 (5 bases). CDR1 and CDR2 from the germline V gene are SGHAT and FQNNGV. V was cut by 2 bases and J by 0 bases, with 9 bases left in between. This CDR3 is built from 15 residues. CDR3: CASSLQDTSTDTQYF. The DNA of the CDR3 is TGTGCCAGCAGCTTACAGGACACAAGCACAGATACGCAGTATTTT. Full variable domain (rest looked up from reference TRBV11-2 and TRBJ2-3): EAGVAQSPRYKIIEKRQSVAFWCNPISGHATLYWYQQILGQGPKLLIQFQNNGVVDDSQLPKDRFSAERLKGVDSTLKIQPAKLEDSAVYLCASSLQDTSTDTQYFGPGTRLTVL.

The chain's CDR3 is CASSLADRANEQYF. The CDR3 DNA sequence: TGTGCCAGCAGCTTAGCGGACAGAGCTAACGAGCAGTACTTC. The chain couples TRBV7-2 to TRBJ2-7; D possibly corresponds to TRBD1 (6 bases). Trimming removed 0 bases at V and 5 bases at J, with 11 bases between. CDR1 and CDR2 (germline): SGHTA, FQGNSA. This CDR3 has 14 residues.

The CDR3, as DNA: TGCGCCAGCAGCCAACAAACGGGGGGGGCGAACACCGGGGAGCTGTTTTTT. Protein sequence: CASSQQTGGANTGELFF. The rearrangement joins TRBV4-3 to TRBJ2-2, with TRBD2 matching over 8 bases. The V gene end was trimmed by 2 bases and the J gene end by 0 bases; junction bases not matched to a gene: 5. This CDR3 region has 17 residues. Germline lookup yields CDR1 LGHNA and CDR2 YSLEER.

This CDR3 reads CASSISSANEQFF. CDR3 in DNA: TGTGCCAGTAGTATATCTAGCGCAAATGAGCAGTTCTTC. The chain recombines TRBV19 with TRBJ2-1; D may be TRBD2 (6 bases). The V gene lost 2 bases and the J gene lost 7 bases, with 9 bases spanning the gap. The CDR3 has 13 amino acids. CDR1 LNHDA and CDR2 SQIVND come from the germline V gene (reference sequence).

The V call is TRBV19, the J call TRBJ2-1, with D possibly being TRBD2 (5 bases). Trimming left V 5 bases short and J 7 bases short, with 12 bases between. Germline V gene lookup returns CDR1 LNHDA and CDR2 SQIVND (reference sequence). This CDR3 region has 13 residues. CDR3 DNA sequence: TGTGCCAGTAGTTGGGAGAATCGGAATGAGCAGTTCTTC. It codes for CASSWENRNEQFF.

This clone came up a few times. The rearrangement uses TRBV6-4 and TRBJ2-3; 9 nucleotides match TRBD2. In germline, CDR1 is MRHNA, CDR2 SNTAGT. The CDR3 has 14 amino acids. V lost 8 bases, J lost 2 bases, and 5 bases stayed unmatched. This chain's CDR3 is CASGSGSVTDTQYF. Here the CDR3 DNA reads TGTGCCAGCGGTAGCGGGAGTGTCACAGATACGCAGTATTTT.

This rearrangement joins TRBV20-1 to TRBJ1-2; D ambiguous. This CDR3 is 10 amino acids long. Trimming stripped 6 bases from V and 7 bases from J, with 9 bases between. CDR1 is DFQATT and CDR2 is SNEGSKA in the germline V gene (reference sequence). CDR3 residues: CSAEKIGYTF. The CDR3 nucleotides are TGCAGTGCCGAGAAAATTGGCTACACCTTC.

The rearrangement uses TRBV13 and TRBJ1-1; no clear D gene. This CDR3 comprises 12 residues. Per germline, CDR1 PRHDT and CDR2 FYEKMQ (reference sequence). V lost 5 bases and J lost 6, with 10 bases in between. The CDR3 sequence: CASSPGLAEAFF. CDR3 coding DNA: TGTGCCAGCAGCCCCGGACTCGCTGAAGCTTTCTTT. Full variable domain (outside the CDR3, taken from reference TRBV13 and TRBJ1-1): AAGVIQSPRHLIKEKRETATLKCYPIPRHDTVYWYQQGPGQDPQFLISFYEKMQSDKGSIPDRFSAQQFSDYHSELNMSSLELGDSALYFCASSPGLAEAFFGQGTRLTVV.

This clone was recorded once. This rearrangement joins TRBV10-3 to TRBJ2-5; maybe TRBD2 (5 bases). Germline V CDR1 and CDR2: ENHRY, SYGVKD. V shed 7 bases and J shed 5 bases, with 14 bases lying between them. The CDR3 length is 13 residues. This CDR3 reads CAITSTERETQYF. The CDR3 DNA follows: TGTGCCATCACCTCCACGGAGCGGGAGACCCAGTACTTC.

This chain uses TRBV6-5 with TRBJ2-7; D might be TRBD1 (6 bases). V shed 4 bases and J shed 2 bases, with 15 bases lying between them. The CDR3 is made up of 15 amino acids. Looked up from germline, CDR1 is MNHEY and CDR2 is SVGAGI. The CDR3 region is CASSLTLRGTYEQYF. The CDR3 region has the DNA TGTGCCAGCAGTTTGACCCTCAGGGGCACCTACGAGCAGTACTTC.

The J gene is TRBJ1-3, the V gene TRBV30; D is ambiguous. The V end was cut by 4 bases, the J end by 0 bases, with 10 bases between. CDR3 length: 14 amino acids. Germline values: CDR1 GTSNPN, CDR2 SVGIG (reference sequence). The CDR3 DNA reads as TGTGCCTGGATTCTGACAAGCTCTGGAAACACCATATATTTT. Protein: CAWILTSSGNTIYF.

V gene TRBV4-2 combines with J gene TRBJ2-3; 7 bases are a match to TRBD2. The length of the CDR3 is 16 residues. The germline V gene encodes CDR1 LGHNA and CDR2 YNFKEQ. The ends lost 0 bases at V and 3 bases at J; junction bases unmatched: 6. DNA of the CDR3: TGTGCCAGCAGCCAAGATAGGGGAGGGAGGACAGATACGCAGTATTTT. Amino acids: CASSQDRGGRTDTQYF.

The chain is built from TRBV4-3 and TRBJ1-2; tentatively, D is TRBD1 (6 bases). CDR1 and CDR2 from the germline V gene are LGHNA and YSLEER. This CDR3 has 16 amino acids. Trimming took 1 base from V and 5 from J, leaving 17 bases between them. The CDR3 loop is CASSQGAGGGDYGYTF. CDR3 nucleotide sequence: TGCGCCAGCAGCCAAGGGGCGGGGGGCGGCGATTATGGCTACACCTTC.

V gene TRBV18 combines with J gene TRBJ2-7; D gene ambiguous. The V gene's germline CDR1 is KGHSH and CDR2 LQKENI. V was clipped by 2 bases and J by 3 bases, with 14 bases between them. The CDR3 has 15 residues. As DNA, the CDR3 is TGTGCCAGCTCACCAGCTTCCGAAGGCGGCTACGAGCAGTACTTC. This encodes CASSPASEGGYEQYF. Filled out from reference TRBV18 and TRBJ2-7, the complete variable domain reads NAGVMQNPRHLVRRRGQEARLRCSPMKGHSHVYWYRQLPEEGLKFMVYLQKENIIDESGMPKERFSAEFPKEGPSILRIQQVVRGDSAAYFCASSPASEGGYEQYFGPGTRLTVT.

CDR3 sequence: CASSFPGGPSTDTQYF. The CDR3 DNA reads as TGTGCCAGCAGCTTCCCAGGGGGCCCTAGCACAGATACGCAGTATTTT. The chain uses TRBV11-3 and TRBJ2-3; 8 bases map to TRBD1. Germline V CDR1 and CDR2: SGHNT, YENEEA. The CDR3 totals 16 residues. V shed 3 bases, J shed 0 bases, and the junction held 5 bases outside the gene matches.